This T cell receptor (beta chain) was identified during a study of tumor and adjacent non-tumor tissue in lung cancer. Study results and limitations: Tumor repertoires had a smaller top 100 clone share than normal lung. Tumor tissue had significantly higher TCR diversity than normal lung.

RNA was extracted from bulk tissue without any cell sorting. Between August and November 2014, newly diagnosed, chemotherapy-naive lung cancer patients underwent thoracic surgery in China. Three rounds of nested PCR, following a modified ARM-PCR protocol, produced the TCRbeta library. MiXCR, applied by TCRdb to the multiplex PCR reads, yields one record per CDR3 protein. The data hold around 140,000 distinct CDR3 sequences, with around two thirds observed a single time. The CDR3 contains 20 residues. The germline gives CDR1 DFQATT, CDR2 SNEGSKA (reference sequence). A remark on this clonotype: Its specificity is not known. The junction does not match germline at one end; this may be a read error.

The TCR comes from a man in his sixties with small cell lung cancer. The chain joins TRBV20-1 to TRBJ2-5, with 13 bases matching TRBD2. The sample taken for sequencing was lung tumor tissue. The chain's CDR3 is CSTRRQRGTSGKLWVETQYF. CDR3 sequence (DNA): TGCAGTACTAGACGACAGAGGGGGACTAGCGGGAAACTATGGGTAGAGACCCAGTACTTC.